The 18 T cell receptor beta chains presented below share a single source sample, sequenced in a study of blood T cell repertoires in COVID-19. The table came from immunoSEQ multiplex PCR; TCRdb's copy has only in-frame clones and leaves some out. This sample has around 60,000 clones, with less than 90% found just once. Sequences were obtained from peripheral blood. The receptors originated from a man aged 60 to 69 with COVID-19, enrolled during active disease.

This clone has a count of ten or more. This chain joins TRBV2 and TRBJ1-5; 7 bases fit TRBD1. The length of the CDR3 is 15 residues. CDR1 is SNHLY and CDR2 is FYNNEI in the germline V gene. V lost 8 bases and J lost 2; bases outside the gene matches: 9. This chain's CDR3 is CASGRQGGGNQPQHF. In DNA form, the CDR3 reads TGTGCCAGCGGCCGACAGGGCGGAGGCAATCAGCCCCAGCATTTT.

The chain carries TRBV9 and TRBJ2-1; 11 nucleotides agree with TRBD2. The CDR3 is 16 residues long. V was pared by 4 bases and J by 6 bases, with 9 bases of the junction left unmatched. Germline V gene sequence: CDR1 SGDLS, CDR2 YYNGEE. CDR3 protein: CASSRSGREVGNEQFF. In nucleotides, the CDR3 is TGTGCCAGCAGCCGTAGCGGGAGGGAAGTGGGCAATGAGCAGTTCTTC.

This clone was detected once. The gene calls are TRBV6-5 and TRBJ2-3, with TRBD1 as a possible D gene (6 bases). This CDR3 comprises 16 residues. The germline V gene encodes CDR1 MNHEY and CDR2 SVGAGI. Trimming pared 2 bases from V and 1 base from J, leaving 13 bases between. The DNA for the CDR3 is TGTGCCAGCAGTTACAGTCAGGGGCTAGGCACAGATACGCAGTATTTT. It yields the protein CASSYSQGLGTDTQYF.

The CDR3 sequence is CASKDAGAPPGELFF. CDR3 DNA: TGTGCCAGCAAGGACGCGGGGGCTCCTCCCGGGGAGCTGTTTTTT. The chain joins TRBV7-3 to TRBJ2-2; perhaps TRBD2 as D (7 bases). The CDR3 covers 15 residues. Germline assignment: CDR1 SGHTA and CDR2 FQGTGA. V lost 7 bases, J lost 6 bases, and 18 bases lay in between.

The genes are TRBV18 and TRBJ2-7; 9 bases are shared with TRBD2. The V gene's germline CDR1 is KGHSH and CDR2 LQKENI. The CDR3 has 14 amino acids. V lost 4 bases and J lost 5; bases outside the gene matches: 6. The CDR3 DNA reads TGTGCCAGCTCACAGAGCGGGAGGAACAACGAGCAGTACTTC. It translates to CASSQSGRNNEQYF.

The chain uses TRBV12-5 and TRBJ2-7; TRBD1 might be the D (6 bases). Trimming stripped 1 base from V and 3 bases from J, with 16 bases between. The germline gives CDR1 LGHNT, CDR2 FRNRAP. This CDR3 contains 16 residues. The CDR3 bases are TGTGCTAGTGGTTTGGGGACCCGGGACAATCTCTACGAGCAGTACTTC. Amino acid sequence: CASGLGTRDNLYEQYF. The variable domain in full, completed from reference TRBV12-5 and TRBJ2-7, reads DARVTQTPRHKVTEMGQEVTMRCQPILGHNTVFWYRQTMMQGLELLAYFRNRAPLDDSGMPKDRFSAEMPDATLATLKIQPSEPRDSAVYFCASGLGTRDNLYEQYFGPGTRLTVT.

Here the CDR3 reads CASSAVTGGAGELFF. The CDR3 DNA reads TGTGCCAGCAGTGCCGTTACAGGGGGTGCCGGGGAGCTGTTTTTT. V and J are TRBV2 and TRBJ2-2, with 8 bases matching TRBD1. V was clipped by 4 bases and J by 6 bases; unmatched bases: 7. The CDR3 runs to 15 residues. The germline V gene has CDR1 SNHLY and CDR2 FYNNEI.

V and J are TRBV7-9 and TRBJ2-1; 8 bases agree with TRBD2. V shed 8 bases, J shed 14 bases, and the junction held 5 bases outside the gene matches. There are 10 residues in the CDR3. From germline, CDR1 is SEHNR and CDR2 FQNEAQ (reference sequence). CDR3 sequence (DNA): TGTGCCAGCTCGGGACTAGAGGAGTTCTTC. Its protein product is CASSGLEEFF.

This clone appeared a single time. The chain is built from TRBV6-1 and TRBJ2-7; 7 nucleotides align to TRBD2. Trimming cost V 0 bases and J 3 bases; bases outside gene matches: 5. The germline gives CDR1 MNHNS, CDR2 SASEGT. This CDR3 contains 15 residues. DNA of the CDR3: TGTGCCAGCAGTGAAGCGCTTGCGGGGGTCTACGAGCAGTACTTC. Translated, it gives CASSEALAGVYEQYF.

The rearrangement joins TRBV6-5 to TRBJ1-2; D gene ambiguous. Germline loops: CDR1 MNHEY, CDR2 SVGAGI. The V gene lost 7 bases and the J gene lost 0 bases, with 15 bases spanning the gap. CDR3 length equals 15 residues. The CDR3 DNA is TGTGCCAGCATAGGTCCCGTGGGAGCTAACTATGGCTACACCTTC. It is translated as CASIGPVGANYGYTF.

V and J are TRBV12-3 or TRBV12-4 and TRBJ1-2, with D unclear. The V end lost 4 bases, the J end lost 7 bases, and 10 bases lay between the germline ends. The CDR3 covers 12 residues. CDR3 sequence: CASSWANIGYTF. The CDR3 DNA sequence: TGTGCCAGCAGTTGGGCAAATATTGGCTACACCTTC.

In this sample, this clone turned up once. This rearrangement joins TRBV9 to TRBJ1-1; D is uncertain. The V gene lost 4 bases and the J gene lost 0 bases, with 4 bases spanning the gap. CDR1 is SGDLS, CDR2 YYNGEE, per germline. This CDR3 contains 12 residues. CDR3 region: CASSPMNTEAFF. The DNA for the CDR3 is TGTGCCAGCAGCCCAATGAACACTGAAGCTTTCTTT.

The chain combines TRBV12-3 or TRBV12-4 with TRBJ1-5; D gene unclear. V lost 4 bases and J lost 5, with 6 bases in between. The CDR3 sequence is 12 residues long. The DNA of the CDR3 is TGTGCCAGCAGTTCTCGGGATCAGCCCCAGCATTTT. Encoded protein: CASSSRDQPQHF.

This chain uses TRBV15 with TRBJ1-6; TRBD1 matches at 7 bases. The V gene end was trimmed by 9 bases and the J gene end by 2 bases; junction bases not matched to a gene: 7. The CDR3 runs 15 residues. Germline-derived CDR1 and CDR2 are LNHNV and YYDKDF (reference sequence). Written as DNA, the CDR3 is TGTGCCACAACGACAGGGTGGCCCTATAATTCACCCCTCCACTTT. Translation gives CATTTGWPYNSPLHF.

The chain recombines TRBV5-1 with TRBJ2-1; 10 bases are a match to TRBD2. V was clipped by 7 bases and J by 5 bases; unmatched bases: 6. CDR3 length: 14 amino acids. Germline V gives CDR1 SGHRS, CDR2 YFSETQ. CDR3 bases: TGCGCCAGCGGCTGGGGACTAGCGAACAATGAGCAGTTCTTC. Translating gives CASGWGLANNEQFF. The full variable domain, with the rest looked up from reference TRBV5-1 and TRBJ2-1, is KAGVTQTPRYLIKTRGQQVTLSCSPISGHRSVSWYQQTPGQGLQFLFEYFSETQRNKGNFPGRFSGRQFSNSRSEMNVSTLELGDSALYLCASGWGLANNEQFFGPGTRLTVL.

CDR3 nucleotides: TGTGCCAGTAGTATCAACAGGGAGAACTATGGCTACACCTTC. The encoded protein is CASSINRENYGYTF. The chain is built from TRBV19 and TRBJ1-2; D is perhaps TRBD1 (6 bases). The CDR3 is 14 residues long. CDR1 is LNHDA, CDR2 SQIVND, per germline (reference sequence). The V gene lost 3 bases and the J gene lost 2 bases, with 10 bases spanning the gap.

This clone turned up a few times. This chain uses TRBV30 with TRBJ2-1; perhaps TRBD1 as D (5 bases). This CDR3 has 12 amino acids. CDR1 is GTSNPN, CDR2 SVGIG, per germline (reference sequence). V was trimmed by 2 bases and J by 7 bases, leaving 9 bases between them. The CDR3 spells CAWSYRWNEQFF. The CDR3 bases are TGTGCCTGGAGTTACAGGTGGAATGAGCAGTTCTTC. The entire variable domain, with the rest obtained from reference TRBV30 and TRBJ2-1, is as follows: SQTIHQWPATLVQPVGSPLSLECTVEGTSNPNLYWYRQAAGRGLQLLFYSVGIGQISSEVPQNLSASRPQDRQFILSSKKLLLSDSGFYLCAWSYRWNEQFFGPGTRLTVL.

The rearrangement uses TRBV9 and TRBJ1-6; D unresolved. V lost 4 bases to trimming and J lost 10 bases, with 15 bases between them. This CDR3 has 14 amino acids. CDR1 SGDLS and CDR2 YYNGEE come from the germline V gene. The CDR3 DNA reads as TGTGCCAGCAGCCTACTAGTCACAGACTCACCCCTCCACTTT. The encoded protein is CASSLLVTDSPLHF.